This entry concerns a single T cell receptor beta chain. Its cognate antigen is unknown. Using immunoSEQ multiplex PCR, the repertoire was profiled, and TCRdb retains in-frame clones only, with some absent. The sample includes some 85,000 clones, roughly 96% of them seen just once. Trimming stripped 2 bases from V and 5 bases from J, with 9 bases between. The germline V gene has CDR1 LGHNA and CDR2 YNFKEQ. The CDR3 totals 14 residues. This entry is derived from a study of cytomegalovirus exposure and HLA in healthy donors. Study results and caveats: Three chains tied to CMV proved CMV antigen-specific in vitro.

The material sequenced was PBMCs. The V call is TRBV4-2, the J call TRBJ1-4, with TRBD1 as a possible D gene (6 bases). This TCR came from a woman under 30 in good health and CMV-seronegative. The CDR3 here is CASSQSQGNEKLFF. Here the CDR3 DNA reads TGTGCCAGCAGCCAATCGCAGGGGAATGAAAAACTGTTTTTT.